The 31 T cell receptor beta chains listed next were all sequenced from one sample in a study of radiotherapy plus CTLA-4 blockade in lung cancer. Measured with immunoSEQ multiplex PCR; TCRdb has only the in-frame clones, and not every one. There are under 40,000 clones in the sample; approximately 66% occur only once, and 4% lies in the top ten. Sequenced here: peripheral blood, sampled from a patient treated with radiotherapy plus ipilimumab. The receptors come from a human donor with non-small cell lung cancer who had stable disease on radiotherapy plus ipilimumab.

This clone was counted between two and nine times. The CDR3 region has the DNA TGTGCCAGCAGCGGCAGGGGGAGGACCTCAGAGACCCAGTACTTC. It is translated as CASSGRGRTSETQYF. The V gene is TRBV2, the J gene TRBJ2-5; D might be TRBD1 (7 bases). The CDR3 totals 15 residues. The V end lost 6 bases, the J end lost 4 bases, and 18 bases lay between the germline ends. CDR1 and CDR2 from the germline V gene are SNHLY and FYNNEI.

This clone was counted a single time. The CDR3 loop is CASSGRTGSPTEAFF. The CDR3 coding sequence is TGTGCCAGCAGCGGGAGGACAGGGTCCCCCACTGAAGCTTTCTTT. The chain carries TRBV9 and TRBJ1-1; 8 bases are a match to TRBD1. V trimming: 3 bases; J trimming: 4 bases; junction bases outside the gene matches: 8. This CDR3 region has 15 residues. Germline assignment: CDR1 SGDLS and CDR2 YYNGEE.

The J gene is TRBJ2-7, the V gene TRBV6-1; D is undetermined. The germline V gene has CDR1 MNHNS and CDR2 SASEGT. V was pared by 6 bases and J by 1 base, with 13 bases between. The CDR3 sequence is 14 residues long. CDR3: CASSFDRRSYEQYF. Written as DNA, the CDR3 is TGTGCCAGCAGCTTCGACCGCCGATCCTACGAGCAGTACTTC.

This chain connects TRBV27 to TRBJ1-5; TRBD1 matches 7 bases. Germline V CDR1 and CDR2: MNHEY, SMNVEV (reference sequence). V trimming: 5 bases; J trimming: 5 bases; junction bases outside the gene matches: 9. There are 15 residues in the CDR3. Here the CDR3 DNA reads TGTGCCAGCAGTCCAAGACAGGGATTGTATCAGCCCCAGCATTTT. This encodes CASSPRQGLYQPQHF.

By its share, this clone is medium-sized. This chain joins TRBV7-9 and TRBJ2-4; 7 bases match TRBD2. The germline V gene encodes CDR1 SEHNR and CDR2 FQNEAQ (reference sequence). The CDR3 has 14 residues. J was trimmed by 7 bases and V by 2 bases; bases with no gene match: 5. CDR3 sequence (DNA): TGTGCCAGCAGCTTAAGCGGGATGGGGAACATTCAGTACTTC. Protein: CASSLSGMGNIQYF.

The chain is built from TRBV6-6 and TRBJ1-5; D perhaps matches TRBD1 (5 bases). In germline, CDR1 is MNHNY, CDR2 SVGAGI (reference sequence). Trimming pared 8 bases from V and 1 base from J, leaving 9 bases between. This CDR3 is built from 13 residues. The CDR3 coding sequence is TGTGCCAGCTGGGGGTGGAGCAATCAGCCCCAGCATTTT. The encoded protein is CASWGWSNQPQHF.

The rearrangement joins TRBV6-5 to TRBJ1-2; D call uncertain. The V and J ends lost 1 base and 3 bases respectively, with 6 bases between them. There are 13 residues in the CDR3. Germline V CDR1 and CDR2: MNHEY, SVGAGI. The CDR3 reads CASSYYRYYGYTF. The CDR3 DNA reads TGTGCCAGCAGTTACTACAGATACTATGGCTACACCTTC.

CDR3 sequence: CASGFWGTDTQYF. The CDR3 DNA follows: TGTGCTAGTGGTTTTTGGGGCACAGATACGCAGTATTTT. The V and J genes are TRBV12-5 and TRBJ2-3; D is uncertain. V lost 3 bases and J 1 base, leaving 5 bases between the germline ends. CDR1 is LGHNT and CDR2 is FRNRAP in the germline V gene. The CDR3 consists of 13 residues.

The J gene is TRBJ1-1, the V gene TRBV15; 9 bases match TRBD1. The CDR3 has 15 residues. V lost 5 bases, J lost 5 bases, and 9 bases stayed unmatched. Germline CDR1 and CDR2: LNHNV and YYDKDF (reference sequence). This chain's CDR3 is CATSARATGGTEAFF. In DNA form, the CDR3 reads TGTGCCACCAGCGCGCGAGCGACAGGGGGGACTGAAGCTTTCTTT.

The J gene is TRBJ2-3, the V gene TRBV6-1, with 8 bases aligning to TRBD2. Germline V lookup: CDR1 MNHNS, CDR2 SASEGT. With V trimmed by 5 bases and J by 2 bases, 6 bases remained unmatched. This CDR3 has 15 amino acids. The CDR3 protein is CASSPRLATTDTQYF. CDR3 nucleotides: TGTGCCAGCAGTCCCCGACTAGCGACCACAGATACGCAGTATTTT.

The J gene is TRBJ2-7, the V gene TRBV7-9; maybe TRBD1 (6 bases). The V and J ends lost 5 bases and 6 bases respectively, with 14 bases between them. CDR1 SEHNR and CDR2 FQNEAQ come from the germline V gene (reference sequence). This CDR3 is 13 amino acids long. The CDR3 region has the DNA TGTGCCAGCAGCCCGCCTCAGGGGATCGAGCAGTACTTC. Protein sequence: CASSPPQGIEQYF.

This chain joins TRBV12-5 and TRBJ1-5; D is perhaps TRBD1 (5 bases). CDR1 and CDR2 from the germline V gene are LGHNT and FRNRAP. V shed 0 bases and J shed 4 bases, with 10 bases lying between them. The CDR3 is 15 residues long. This chain's CDR3 is CASGLVAGRNQPQHF. The CDR3 region has the DNA TGTGCTAGTGGTTTGGTAGCAGGGAGGAATCAGCCCCAGCATTTT.

The V gene is TRBV2, the J gene TRBJ1-3; 7 bases are shared with TRBD1. The germline V gene encodes CDR1 SNHLY and CDR2 FYNNEI. Germline trimming cut 7 bases from V and 4 bases from J; bases unmatched to any gene: 4. The CDR3 contains 13 residues. As DNA, the CDR3 is TGTGCCAGCAAGCAGGGACAGGGAAACACCATATATTTT. Protein product: CASKQGQGNTIYF.

The J gene is TRBJ2-2, the V gene TRBV6-1; 8 bases agree with TRBD2. With V trimmed by 3 bases and J by 7 bases, 7 bases remained unmatched. This CDR3 has 15 residues. The germline V gene encodes CDR1 MNHNS and CDR2 SASEGT. The CDR3 region has the DNA TGTGCCAGCAGTGATGGGGAGCGGGAGAGCGGGGAGCTGTTTTTT. It translates to CASSDGERESGELFF.

V and J are TRBV7-3 and TRBJ2-1; D might be TRBD1 or TRBD2, each matching 6 bases. The CDR3 totals 14 residues. Trimming took off 4 bases at V and 8 bases at J, with 15 bases between the two ends. CDR1 is SGHTA, CDR2 FQGTGA, per germline. The CDR3 nucleotides read TGTGCCAGCAGCTCCTTAGTGGGGGGCCATGAGCAGTTCTTC. As protein: CASSSLVGGHEQFF.

The rearrangement joins TRBV9 to TRBJ2-7, with D perhaps matching TRBD1 (5 bases). Germline lookup yields CDR1 SGDLS and CDR2 YYNGEE. The CDR3 spans 15 residues. Trimming stripped 0 bases from V and 2 bases from J, with 12 bases between. CDR3 nucleotides: TGTGCCAGCAGCGTAGATCCCCAGGGCACCTACGAGCAGTACTTC. Residues: CASSVDPQGTYEQYF.

This chain links TRBV19 with TRBJ2-7, with D perhaps TRBD2 (6 bases). The germline V gene has CDR1 LNHDA and CDR2 SQIVND (reference sequence). The CDR3 is made up of 15 amino acids. The V end lost 3 bases, the J end lost 2 bases, and 14 bases lay between the germline ends. The DNA for the CDR3 is TGTGCCAGTAGTATGGAGGGCAGCCCTCCCTACGAGCAGTACTTC. Translating gives CASSMEGSPPYEQYF.

The chain uses TRBV18 and TRBJ2-5; 10 bases map to TRBD2. Germline values: CDR1 KGHSH, CDR2 LQKENI. CDR3 length equals 15 residues. The V gene end was trimmed by 3 bases and the J gene end by 2 bases; junction bases not matched to a gene: 3. CDR3 DNA: TGTGCCAGCTCACCTAGGACTAGCGGTCAAGAGACCCAGTACTTC. Amino acids: CASSPRTSGQETQYF.

The chain links TRBV27 to TRBJ2-1, with TRBD1 identical over 9 bases. This CDR3 is 14 amino acids long. Germline-derived CDR1 and CDR2 are MNHEY and SMNVEV (reference sequence). J lost 8 bases, V lost 4 bases, and 6 bases had no gene match. CDR3: CASSWGTGYDEQFF. The CDR3, as DNA: TGTGCCAGCAGTTGGGGGACAGGGTACGATGAGCAGTTCTTC.

This clone came up a few times. The rearrangement links TRBV6-5 to TRBJ2-7; D call uncertain. Trimming left V 2 bases short and J 2 bases short, with 7 bases between. Germline V lookup: CDR1 MNHEY, CDR2 SVGAGI. The CDR3 extends over 13 amino acids. For the CDR3, the DNA is TGTGCCAGCAGTTACAACCGGGCCTACGAGCAGTACTTC. It yields the protein CASSYNRAYEQYF.

The genes are TRBV11-3 and TRBJ2-1; 13 bases agree with TRBD2. CDR1 and CDR2 (germline): SGHNT, YENEEA. There are 17 residues in the CDR3. The V and J ends lost 4 bases and 5 bases, in that order; junction bases with no gene match: 8. The CDR3 nucleotides are TGTGCCAGCAGCTCTAGGACTAGCGGGAGACTCAACAATGAGCAGTTCTTC. Its translation is CASSSRTSGRLNNEQFF.

This chain connects TRBV10-3 to TRBJ2-3; possibly TRBD2 for D (6 bases). This CDR3 has 14 amino acids. V shed 6 bases and J shed 2 bases, with 12 bases lying between them. CDR1 and CDR2 (germline): ENHRY, SYGVKD. The CDR3 DNA reads as TGTGCCATCAGGGGGAGGAGCTCCACAGATACGCAGTATTTT. Its translation: CAIRGRSSTDTQYF.

The chain carries TRBV28 and TRBJ2-7; D not resolved. Germline CDR1 is MDHEN and CDR2 is SYDVKM. Trimming pared 3 bases from V and 3 bases from J, leaving 9 bases between. The CDR3 has 13 residues. In DNA form, the CDR3 reads TGTGCCAGCAGTTTGGCCGGCTACTACGAGCAGTACTTC. Protein sequence: CASSLAGYYEQYF.

V usage is TRBV10-2 and J usage is TRBJ2-7; D remains ambiguous. Germline CDR1 is WSHSY and CDR2 is SAAADI. This CDR3 has 14 residues. The V gene lost 4 bases and the J gene lost 2 bases, with 12 bases spanning the gap. The CDR3 DNA reads TGCGCCAGCAGTGGCGGTGGAGCCACCTACGAGCAGTACTTC. Translated, it gives CASSGGGATYEQYF.

The chain is built from TRBV7-8 and TRBJ2-7; TRBD1 or TRBD2 may be the D gene (5 bases each). This CDR3 region has 18 residues. Germline-derived CDR1 and CDR2 are SGHVS and FQNEAQ. Trimming cost V 5 bases and J 6 bases, with 29 bases left between them. For the CDR3, the DNA is TGTGCCAGCAGCCCCCGCCACCTACTGGGGCTGAGTGGAGGCGAGCAGTACTTC. Translating gives CASSPRHLLGLSGGEQYF.

The chain links TRBV4-2 to TRBJ2-1; 9 bases are shared with TRBD2. Germline V gene sequence: CDR1 LGHNA, CDR2 YNFKEQ. V lost 5 bases and J lost 7; bases outside the gene matches: 9. CDR3 length: 15 amino acids. The CDR3 bases are TGTGCCAGCAGCTTCATAGCGGGAGTAAAGAATGAGCAGTTCTTC. Protein product: CASSFIAGVKNEQFF.

The V call is TRBV10-2, the J call TRBJ2-1; D ambiguous. Trimming stripped 4 bases from V and 0 bases from J, with 10 bases between. The CDR3 runs to 15 residues. Germline CDR1 is WSHSY and CDR2 is SAAADI. CDR3 nucleotide sequence: TGCGCCAGCAGTGGGCCGAACCCCTCCTACAATGAGCAGTTCTTC. Residues: CASSGPNPSYNEQFF.

The V gene is TRBV5-1, the J gene TRBJ2-5; 11 bases fit TRBD1. V lost 4 bases, J lost 3 bases, and 8 bases stayed unmatched. Germline CDR1 is SGHRS and CDR2 is YFSETQ. CDR3 size: 16 residues. The CDR3 nucleotides read TGCGCCAGCAGCCGGACAGGGGGCGATTGGGAAGAGACCCAGTACTTC. It translates to CASSRTGGDWEETQYF.

CDR3 region: CASSRGGQGTGELFF. CDR3 nucleotides: TGTGCCAGTAGTAGGGGGGGGCAAGGGACCGGGGAGCTGTTTTTT. This chain joins TRBV19 and TRBJ2-2; D is perhaps TRBD2 (7 bases). The CDR3 consists of 15 residues. The germline V gene encodes CDR1 LNHDA and CDR2 SQIVND (reference sequence). Trimming left V 4 bases short and J 5 bases short, with 14 bases between.

This clone was counted once. The V gene is TRBV18, the J gene TRBJ1-2; D call uncertain. Trimming stripped 2 bases from V and 3 bases from J, with 10 bases between. In germline, CDR1 is KGHSH, CDR2 LQKENI. The CDR3 is 14 residues long. As DNA, the CDR3 is TGTGCCAGCTCACCAGGGGTGTGGGACTATGGCTACACCTTC. This encodes CASSPGVWDYGYTF.

The rearrangement joins TRBV10-2 to TRBJ2-6, with D perhaps TRBD1 or TRBD2 (6 bases each). V was trimmed by 10 bases and J by 1 base, leaving 14 bases between them. Germline CDR1 reads WSHSY; CDR2 reads SAAADI. The CDR3 has 15 residues. The CDR3 protein is CATQKGGSGANVLTF. The CDR3 DNA reads TGCGCCACCCAAAAGGGGGGATCTGGGGCCAACGTCCTGACTTTC.